The 29 T cell receptor beta chains below come from one sample, sequenced in a study of control samples from healthy donors and cancer patients. TCRdb's copy holds only in-frame clones and misses some; the assay was immunoSEQ multiplex PCR. The profile shows around 57,000 clones, roughly 90% of them singletons. The material sequenced was PBMCs. These receptors all come from a man aged 30 to 45 with colorectal cancer.

This clone was seen a single time. The DNA of the CDR3 is TGTGCCAGCAGTGAAGTTACGATATACTCTGGGGCCAACGTCCTGACTTTC. It specifies CASSEVTIYSGANVLTF. The V gene is TRBV6-1, the J gene TRBJ2-6; D not certain. V lost 1 base to trimming and J lost 0 bases, with 10 bases between them. The germline gives CDR1 MNHNS, CDR2 SASEGT. The CDR3 is made up of 17 amino acids.

This chain uses TRBV4-1 with TRBJ2-2; D may be TRBD2 (6 bases). CDR3 size: 17 residues. V lost 0 bases, J lost 3 bases, and 14 bases lay in between. The germline V gene encodes CDR1 MGHRA and CDR2 YSYEKL. CDR3 DNA: TGCGCCAGCAGCCAAGATAGGGCTAGCGCAGACACCGGGGAGCTGTTTTTT. As protein: CASSQDRASADTGELFF.

The chain combines TRBV3-1 (or the pseudogene TRBV3-2) with TRBJ2-5; 9 bases are shared with TRBD2. The CDR3 is 17 amino acids. V was clipped by 0 bases and J by 4 bases; unmatched bases: 9. Germline CDR1 and CDR2: LGHDT and YNNKEL (reference sequence). CDR3 DNA sequence: TGTGCCAGCAGCCAAGACGTTAGCGGGGGTATGGGAGAGACCCAGTACTTC. It codes for CASSQDVSGGMGETQYF.

V gene TRBV13 combines with J gene TRBJ2-7; D is unresolved. Trimming took off 8 bases at V and 3 bases at J, with 14 bases between the two ends. The CDR3 length is 13 residues. The V gene's germline CDR1 is PRHDT and CDR2 FYEKMQ (reference sequence). In DNA, the CDR3 is TGTGCCAGCGGGCACGGAGCAGTCTACGAGCAGTACTTC. Encoded protein: CASGHGAVYEQYF.

In its sample, this clone was seen once. CDR3 nucleotides: TGTGCCAGCAGCTCCGGGACGTCCATATCCTACAATGAGCAGTTCTTC. It encodes CASSSGTSISYNEQFF. This chain uses TRBV5-4 with TRBJ2-1; D may correspond to TRBD1 or TRBD2 (5 bases each). Germline V gene sequence: CDR1 SGHNT, CDR2 YYREEE (reference sequence). CDR3 length: 16 amino acids. V lost 3 bases and J lost 1, with 14 bases in between.

CDR3 amino acids: CASSLGYRDRDNEQFF. For the CDR3, the DNA is TGTGCCAGCAGCTTAGGATACCGGGACAGGGACAATGAGCAGTTCTTC. The chain carries TRBV7-6 and TRBJ2-1; 9 nucleotides match TRBD1. This CDR3 has 16 residues. V gave up 1 base and J gave up 5 bases; unmatched junction bases: 6. Per germline, CDR1 SGHVS and CDR2 FNYEAQ. The entire variable domain, with the rest obtained from reference TRBV7-6 and TRBJ2-1, is as follows: GAGVSQSPRYKVTKRGQDVALRCDPISGHVSLYWYRQALGQGPEFLTYFNYEAQQDKSGLPNDRFSAERPEGSISTLTIQRTEQRDSAMYRCASSLGYRDRDNEQFFGPGTRLTVL.

The rearrangement joins TRBV5-1 to TRBJ2-1, with unresolved D. V shed 1 base and J shed 5 bases, with 13 bases lying between them. CDR1 and CDR2 from the germline V gene are SGHRS and YFSETQ. CDR3 length equals 15 residues. The CDR3, as DNA: TGCGCCAGCAGCTTGTTGCCAGCTGGCGACAATGAGCAGTTCTTC. Protein: CASSLLPAGDNEQFF.

The chain couples TRBV11-3 to TRBJ2-3; the D gene is possibly TRBD1 (5 bases). The germline gives CDR1 SGHNT, CDR2 YENEEA. The CDR3 spans 17 residues. The V and J ends lost 4 bases and 4 bases respectively, with 21 bases between them. The CDR3 protein is CASSSGQGWFAPDTQYF. The CDR3 DNA is TGTGCCAGCAGCTCCGGGCAGGGATGGTTCGCCCCAGATACGCAGTATTTT.

CDR3 residues: CASRGRVSMNTEAFF. CDR3 nucleotide sequence: TGTGCCAGCAGGGGCAGGGTCAGCATGAACACTGAAGCTTTCTTT. The chain combines TRBV27 with TRBJ1-1, with a possible D match to TRBD1 (5 bases). V shed 6 bases and J shed 0 bases, with 14 bases lying between them. Germline V gives CDR1 MNHEY, CDR2 SMNVEV (reference sequence). This CDR3 comprises 15 residues.

This chain links TRBV11-2 with TRBJ2-4; 9 bases are a match to TRBD1. The CDR3 totals 16 residues. Germline lookup yields CDR1 SGHAT and CDR2 FQNNGV. The V and J ends lost 6 bases and 8 bases, in that order; junction bases with no gene match: 14. DNA for the CDR3: TGTGCCAGCAGTAACGGGACAGGGATAGATAGAGACATTCAGTACTTC. It specifies CASSNGTGIDRDIQYF.

The chain is built from TRBV19 and TRBJ1-1; D possibly corresponds to TRBD1 (5 bases). V was pared by 5 bases and J by 4 bases, with 11 bases between. Germline CDR1 and CDR2: LNHDA and SQIVND (reference sequence). The CDR3 is 13 residues long. The CDR3, as DNA: TGTGCCAGTAGTTTGGGGGGGGGCACTGAAGCTTTCTTT. This translates into CASSLGGGTEAFF.

The genes are TRBV9 and TRBJ1-4, with D tentatively TRBD1 (6 bases). V was pared by 3 bases and J by 4 bases, with 13 bases between. CDR1 and CDR2 (germline): SGDLS, YYNGEE. The CDR3 is 15 amino acids. This CDR3 is CASSEGTNDNEKLFF. CDR3 in DNA: TGTGCCAGCAGCGAAGGGACAAACGATAATGAAAAACTGTTTTTT. Using reference TRBV9 and TRBJ1-4 for the parts outside the CDR3, the full variable domain is DSGVTQTPKHLITATGQRVTLRCSPRSGDLSVYWYQQSLDQGLQFLIQYYNGEERAKGNILERFSAQQFPDLHSELNLSSLELGDSALYFCASSEGTNDNEKLFFGSGTQLSVL.

V is TRBV9 and J is TRBJ1-1; the D is unclear. Germline assignment: CDR1 SGDLS and CDR2 YYNGEE. The CDR3 is made up of 14 amino acids. The ends were cut back, 0 bases at V and 1 base at J, with 7 bases in the middle. The CDR3 nucleotides read TGTGCCAGCAGCGTAGGTTGGAGGAACACTGAAGCTTTCTTT. Translating it yields CASSVGWRNTEAFF.

The chain joins TRBV5-6 to TRBJ2-5; 7 bases match TRBD2. Germline values: CDR1 SGHDT, CDR2 YYEEEE. V was clipped by 5 bases and J by 5 bases; unmatched bases: 12. There are 15 residues in the CDR3. CDR3 protein: CASSELVGEGETQYF. The CDR3 DNA reads as TGTGCCAGCAGTGAATTGGTCGGGGAGGGGGAGACCCAGTACTTC.

The chain carries TRBV30 and TRBJ1-2, with TRBD1 as a possible D gene (5 bases). V gave up 4 bases and J gave up 6 bases, with 12 bases separating them. In germline, CDR1 is GTSNPN, CDR2 SVGIG (reference sequence). The CDR3 sequence is 12 residues long. The CDR3 loop reads CAWIDSSDGYTF. The CDR3 DNA follows: TGTGCCTGGATTGACAGTTCAGATGGCTACACCTTC.

The J gene is TRBJ2-7, the V gene TRBV5-6, with D unresolved. Trimming stripped 0 bases from V and 3 bases from J, with 7 bases between. CDR1 SGHDT and CDR2 YYEEEE come from the germline V gene. The CDR3 sequence is 13 residues long. The CDR3 sequence: CASSLGPLYEQYF. The CDR3, as DNA: TGTGCCAGCAGCTTGGGGCCCCTCTACGAGCAGTACTTC.

The J gene is TRBJ2-7, the V gene TRBV28; 7 nucleotides align to TRBD1. J lost 8 bases, V lost 4 bases, and 5 bases had no gene match. Per the germline V gene, CDR1 is MDHEN and CDR2 is SYDVKM. The CDR3 is 12 amino acids. Written as DNA, the CDR3 is TGTGCCAGCAGTTATAGGGGGCGGCAGCAGTACTTC. Its translation: CASSYRGRQQYF.

The chain recombines TRBV27 with TRBJ1-4, with 9 bases fitting TRBD1. The ends lost 5 bases at V and 8 bases at J; junction bases unmatched: 12. The CDR3 has 16 residues. Looked up from germline, CDR1 is MNHEY and CDR2 is SMNVEV (reference sequence). The CDR3 is CASSKLGQGRKEKLFF. The CDR3 DNA reads as TGTGCCAGCAGTAAACTGGGACAGGGACGGAAAGAAAAACTGTTTTTT.

The chain joins TRBV29-1 to TRBJ2-3; D uncertain. The ends were cut back, 4 bases at V and 4 bases at J, with 9 bases in the middle. From germline, CDR1 is SQVTM and CDR2 ANQGSEA. The CDR3 has 12 residues. The CDR3 region has the DNA TGCAGCGTTGGGGCCGGCCCAGATACGCAGTATTTT. Encoded protein: CSVGAGPDTQYF.

The chain has TRBV13 and TRBJ1-3; a weak D match, TRBD1 (6 bases). The CDR3 has 14 residues. V was cut by 5 bases and J by 2 bases, with 10 bases left in between. Germline V CDR1 and CDR2: PRHDT, FYEKMQ (reference sequence). The CDR3 is CASSQEGAGNTIYF. The CDR3 DNA is TGTGCCAGCAGCCAAGAGGGGGCTGGAAACACCATATATTTT.

The rearrangement uses TRBV12-3 or TRBV12-4 and TRBJ2-1, with D perhaps matching TRBD2 (6 bases). The ends were cut back, 5 bases at V and 10 bases at J, with 9 bases in the middle. The CDR3 is made up of 11 amino acids. CDR3 nucleotide sequence: TGTGCCAGCAGTGGGGACTTAGAGCAGTTCTTC. Its translation: CASSGDLEQFF.

This clone was detected a few times. The chain has TRBV4-2 and TRBJ1-2; TRBD1 might be the D (5 bases). Trimming shortened V by 3 bases and J by 4 bases, and 18 bases separated the two germline ends. From germline, CDR1 is LGHNA and CDR2 YNFKEQ. The CDR3 sequence is 16 residues long. The CDR3: CASSHLSGRTSYGYTF. The DNA of the CDR3 is TGTGCCAGCAGCCACCTCTCGGGGCGGACCTCCTATGGCTACACCTTC.

V usage is TRBV7-2 and J usage is TRBJ2-3, with 8 bases matching TRBD2. This CDR3 is 16 amino acids long. Germline values: CDR1 SGHTA, CDR2 FQGNSA. Losses at the gene ends were 1 base for V and 1 base for J; bases not matched to a gene: 4. CDR3 loop: CASSLVAGGRTDTQYF. The CDR3 DNA reads TGTGCCAGCAGCTTAGTCGCGGGGGGACGCACAGATACGCAGTATTTT.

The J gene is TRBJ1-1, the V gene TRBV6-6; 7 bases are shared with TRBD1. The CDR3 is 16 amino acids. Germline V gene sequence: CDR1 MNHNY, CDR2 SVGAGI (reference sequence). V lost 2 bases and J lost 2; bases outside the gene matches: 8. Here the CDR3 DNA reads TGTGCCAGCAGTTACGCCGCGGGACAGCCAAACACTGAAGCTTTCTTT. As protein: CASSYAAGQPNTEAFF.

CDR3 nucleotide sequence: TGTGCCAGCAGCAAAGCGCACTGGGGAGGCTCCTACAATGAGCAGTTCTTC. As protein: CASSKAHWGGSYNEQFF. This rearrangement joins TRBV21-1 to TRBJ2-1; TRBD2 is the table's D call and was not checked against the DNA. TRBV21-1 is a documented pseudogene. The CDR3 contains 17 residues.

The sample holds one count of this clone. This chain joins TRBV6-5 and TRBJ1-1; D not resolved. CDR1 and CDR2 (germline): MNHEY, SVGAGI. This CDR3 comprises 15 residues. Trimming shortened V by 6 bases and J by 6 bases, and 20 bases separated the two germline ends. The CDR3 region is CASSDKGGNHAEAFF. The CDR3, as DNA: TGTGCCAGCAGCGACAAGGGAGGGAACCACGCTGAAGCTTTCTTT.

The rearrangement links TRBV4-2 to TRBJ1-3; perhaps TRBD1 as D (5 bases). The ends were cut back, 0 bases at V and 0 bases at J, with 21 bases in the middle. The CDR3 totals 20 residues. Germline V lookup: CDR1 LGHNA, CDR2 YNFKEQ. DNA for the CDR3: TGTGCCAGCAGCCAAGAAGATGGGACCTCCCGCCTGATCTCTGGAAACACCATATATTTT. Its translation is CASSQEDGTSRLISGNTIYF.

The gene calls are TRBV12-1 and TRBJ1-3. TRBV12-1 is noted as a pseudogene. The CDR3 length is 18 residues. The CDR3 here is CASSFRRNPPLSGNTIYF. The CDR3, as DNA: TGTGCCAGCAGCTTTAGACGCAATCCGCCACTCTCTGGAAACACCATATATTTT.

This clone was found a few times. This chain uses TRBV5-1 with TRBJ2-7, with D uncertain. CDR1 and CDR2 (germline): SGHRS, YFSETQ. The CDR3 is 15 amino acids. Trimming stripped 4 bases from V and 1 base from J, with 15 bases between. The CDR3 region is CASSPGPGVSYEQYF. The CDR3 DNA is TGCGCCAGCAGCCCGGGCCCCGGAGTTTCCTACGAGCAGTACTTC.